The 12 T cell receptor beta chains listed next were all sequenced from one sample in a study of blood T cell repertoires in COVID-19. Profiling relied on immunoSEQ multiplex PCR, and the TCRdb table lists in-frame clones only, not all of them. Of 200,000 to 250,000 clones in the sample, more than 75% were seen once. The sequenced sample consisted of PBMCs or T cells enriched from blood (not recorded which). All receptors come from a woman in her thirties or forties with acute COVID-19.

The chain carries TRBV28 and TRBJ1-5, with D maybe TRBD1 (5 bases). The CDR3 consists of 14 residues. Per the germline V gene, CDR1 is MDHEN and CDR2 is SYDVKM. The V gene lost 7 bases and the J gene lost 0 bases, with 10 bases spanning the gap. For the CDR3, the DNA is TGTGCCAGCACGCTGCAGGGTAGCAATCAGCCCCAGCATTTT. This sequence encodes CASTLQGSNQPQHF. Filled out from reference TRBV28 and TRBJ1-5, the complete variable domain reads DVKVTQSSRYLVKRTGEKVFLECVQDMDHENMFWYRQDPGLGLRLIYFSYDVKMKEKGDIPEGYSVSREKKERFSLILESASTNQTSMYLCASTLQGSNQPQHFGDGTRLSIL.

The CDR3 DNA reads TGTGCCAGCAGAAGGGAGGGAAATGGCTACACCTTC. This gives the protein CASRREGNGYTF. The V and J genes are TRBV7-3 and TRBJ1-2, with D uncertain. The CDR3 loop spans 12 amino acids. Germline CDR1 SGHTA, CDR2 FQGTGA. Trimming removed 6 bases at V and 6 bases at J, with 11 bases between. Full variable domain (rest looked up from reference TRBV7-3 and TRBJ1-2): GAGVSQTPSNKVTEKGKYVELRCDPISGHTALYWYRQSLGQGPEFLIYFQGTGAADDSGLPNDRFFAVRPEGSVSTLKIQRTERGDSAVYLCASRREGNGYTFGSGTRLTVV.

This rearrangement joins TRBV11-3 to TRBJ2-1; 14 positions agree with TRBD2. This CDR3 comprises 18 residues. Trimming cost V 5 bases and J 1 base; bases outside gene matches: 7. The V gene's germline CDR1 is SGHNT and CDR2 YENEEA. The CDR3 DNA reads TGTGCCAGCAGCAAAGGGACTAGCGGGAGTTCATCCTACAATGAGCAGTTCTTC. It yields the protein CASSKGTSGSSSYNEQFF.

This sequence joins TRBV9 and TRBJ2-7; TRBD2 matches 7 bases. V lost 0 bases and J lost 5; bases outside the gene matches: 8. The CDR3 loop spans 15 amino acids. Germline CDR1 is SGDLS and CDR2 is YYNGEE. CDR3 sequence reads: CASSVGSGGWDEQYF. The CDR3 bases are TGTGCCAGCAGCGTAGGTTCGGGAGGATGGGACGAGCAGTACTTC. The variable domain in full, completed from reference TRBV9 and TRBJ2-7, reads DSGVTQTPKHLITATGQRVTLRCSPRSGDLSVYWYQQSLDQGLQFLIQYYNGEERAKGNILERFSAQQFPDLHSELNLSSLELGDSALYFCASSVGSGGWDEQYFGPGTRLTVT.

This chain joins TRBV7-8 and TRBJ2-2, with 16 bases aligning to TRBD2. The CDR3 covers 24 residues. J was trimmed by 5 bases and V by 5 bases; bases with no gene match: 26. Germline values: CDR1 SGHVS, CDR2 FQNEAQ. CDR3 loop: CASSPFRRVLKGTSGRAETGELFF. As DNA, the CDR3 is TGTGCCAGCAGCCCATTCCGCCGTGTATTGAAAGGGACTAGCGGGAGGGCGGAGACCGGGGAGCTGTTTTTT.

This clone was detected a few times. The chain couples TRBV28 to TRBJ1-2; TRBD1 agrees at 11 bases. There are 15 residues in the CDR3. Looked up from germline, CDR1 is MDHEN and CDR2 is SYDVKM. Germline trimming cut 4 bases from V and 0 bases from J; bases unmatched to any gene: 1. The CDR3 loop reads CASSWTGGPNYGYTF. The CDR3 coding sequence is TGTGCCAGCAGTTGGACAGGGGGCCCTAACTATGGCTACACCTTC.

V gene TRBV6-5 combines with J gene TRBJ1-1, with D tentatively TRBD1 (6 bases). V was pared by 0 bases and J by 5 bases, with 10 bases between. Germline V gene data show CDR1 as MNHEY and CDR2 as SVGAGI. The CDR3 is made up of 14 amino acids. As DNA, the CDR3 is TGTGCCAGCAGTTACTCACAGGGTGCGACTGAAGCTTTCTTT. Protein: CASSYSQGATEAFF.

The chain is built from TRBV11-3 and TRBJ1-1; the match to TRBD1 covers 8 bases. The length of the CDR3 is 12 residues. CDR1 is SGHNT, CDR2 YENEEA, per germline. The V segment lost 5 bases and the J segment 8 bases; nucleotides outside the gene matches: 4. In DNA form, the CDR3 reads TGTGCCAGCAGCATGGGGGACAGGGAAGCTTTCTTT. Encoded protein: CASSMGDREAFF.

This chain links TRBV6-5 with TRBJ1-2; D may be TRBD1 (6 bases). The germline V and J ends were trimmed by 6 bases and 5 bases, with 10 bases remaining between them. Germline-derived CDR1 and CDR2 are MNHEY and SVGAGI. CDR3 length equals 12 residues. CDR3 nucleotide sequence: TGTGCCAGCAGACGGCAGGGGTATGGCTACACCTTC. It encodes CASRRQGYGYTF.

The rearrangement links TRBV6-5 to TRBJ1-6; TRBD1 agrees at 7 bases. The germline CDR1 and CDR2 sequences are MNHEY and SVGAGI. This CDR3 is built from 12 residues. The junction had 2 bases not matched to a gene; V was cut back by 6 bases and J by 9 bases. This CDR3 is CASSRDSSPLHF. The CDR3 bases are TGTGCCAGCAGCCGGGACAGTTCACCCCTCCACTTT.

This clone was seen a handful of times. This chain joins TRBV19 and TRBJ2-1; 13 bases agree with TRBD2. Germline-derived CDR1 and CDR2 are LNHDA and SQIVND (reference sequence). The CDR3 spans 17 residues. V trimming: 5 bases; J trimming: 6 bases; junction bases outside the gene matches: 10. CDR3 DNA sequence: TGTGCCAGTAGTGCAATTCCGGGACTAGCGGGAATCAATGAGCAGTTCTTC. Protein sequence: CASSAIPGLAGINEQFF. The entire variable domain, with the rest obtained from reference TRBV19 and TRBJ2-1, is as follows: DGGITQSPKYLFRKEGQNVTLSCEQNLNHDAMYWYRQDPGQGLRLIYYSQIVNDFQKGDIAEGYSVSREKKESFPLTVTSAQKNPTAFYLCASSAIPGLAGINEQFFGPGTRLTVL.

The chain carries TRBV24-1 and TRBJ2-1; 8 positions agree with TRBD1. Germline-derived CDR1 and CDR2 are KGHDR and SFDVKD. V was clipped by 5 bases and J by 3 bases; unmatched bases: 8. This CDR3 is built from 16 residues. In DNA, the CDR3 is TGTGCCACCAGTGCCTCGACAGGGGCCAACTACAATGAGCAGTTCTTC. Translating it yields CATSASTGANYNEQFF.